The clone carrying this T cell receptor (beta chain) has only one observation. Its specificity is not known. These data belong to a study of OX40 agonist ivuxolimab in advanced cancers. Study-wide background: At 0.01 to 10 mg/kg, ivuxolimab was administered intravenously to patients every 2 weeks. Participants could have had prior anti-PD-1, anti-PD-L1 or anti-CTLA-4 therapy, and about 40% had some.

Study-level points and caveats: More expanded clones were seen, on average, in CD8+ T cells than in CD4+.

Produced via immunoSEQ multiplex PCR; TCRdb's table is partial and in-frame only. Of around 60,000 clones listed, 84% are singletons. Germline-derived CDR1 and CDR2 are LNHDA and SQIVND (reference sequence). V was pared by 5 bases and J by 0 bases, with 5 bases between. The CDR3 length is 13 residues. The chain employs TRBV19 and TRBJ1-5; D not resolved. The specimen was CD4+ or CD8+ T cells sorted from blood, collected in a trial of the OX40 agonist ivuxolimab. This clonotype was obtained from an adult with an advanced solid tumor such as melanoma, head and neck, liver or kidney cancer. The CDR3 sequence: CASSVSSNQPQHF. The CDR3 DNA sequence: TGTGCCAGTAGTGTAAGTAGCAATCAGCCCCAGCATTTT.